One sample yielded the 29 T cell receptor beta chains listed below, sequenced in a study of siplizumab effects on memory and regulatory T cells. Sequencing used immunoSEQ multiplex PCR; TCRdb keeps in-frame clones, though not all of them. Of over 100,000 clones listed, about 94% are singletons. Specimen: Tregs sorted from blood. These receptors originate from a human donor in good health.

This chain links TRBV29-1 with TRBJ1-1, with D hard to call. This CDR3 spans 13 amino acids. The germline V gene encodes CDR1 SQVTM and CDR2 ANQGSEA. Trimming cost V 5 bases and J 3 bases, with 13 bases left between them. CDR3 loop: CSVHTPDHTEAFF. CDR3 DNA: TGCAGCGTTCATACCCCAGACCACACTGAAGCTTTCTTT. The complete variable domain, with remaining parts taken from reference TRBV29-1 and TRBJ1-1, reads SAVISQKPSRDICQRGTSLTIQCQVDSQVTMMFWYRQQPGQSLTLIATANQGSEATYESGFVIDKFPISRPNLTFSTLTVSNMSPEDSSIYLCSVHTPDHTEAFFGQGTRLTVV.

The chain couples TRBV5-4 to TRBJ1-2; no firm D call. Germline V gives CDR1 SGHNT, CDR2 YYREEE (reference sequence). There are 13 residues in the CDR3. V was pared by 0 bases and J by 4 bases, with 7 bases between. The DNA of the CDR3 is TGTGCCAGCAGCTTGGTATACAGCTATGGCTACACCTTC. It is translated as CASSLVYSYGYTF.

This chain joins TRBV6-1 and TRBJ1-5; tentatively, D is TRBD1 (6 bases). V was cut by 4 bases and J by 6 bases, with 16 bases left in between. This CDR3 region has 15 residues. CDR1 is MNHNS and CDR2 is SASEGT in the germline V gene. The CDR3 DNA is TGTGCCAGCAGTGTCTACAGGGTTTGGGGTCAGCCCCAGCATTTT. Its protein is CASSVYRVWGQPQHF.

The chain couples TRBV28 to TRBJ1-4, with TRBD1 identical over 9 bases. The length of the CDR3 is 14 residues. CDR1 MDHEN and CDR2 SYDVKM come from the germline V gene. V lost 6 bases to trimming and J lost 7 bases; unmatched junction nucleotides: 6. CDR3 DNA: TGTGCCAGCAGCACCGACAGGGGGAGTGAAAAACTGTTTTTT. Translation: CASSTDRGSEKLFF.

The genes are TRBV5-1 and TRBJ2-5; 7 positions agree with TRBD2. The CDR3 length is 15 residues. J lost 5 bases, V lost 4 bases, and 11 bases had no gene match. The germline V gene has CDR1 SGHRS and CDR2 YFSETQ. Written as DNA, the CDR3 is TGCGCCAGCAGCGAAGTGAGCGGGGCGGGGGAGACCCAGTACTTC. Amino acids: CASSEVSGAGETQYF.

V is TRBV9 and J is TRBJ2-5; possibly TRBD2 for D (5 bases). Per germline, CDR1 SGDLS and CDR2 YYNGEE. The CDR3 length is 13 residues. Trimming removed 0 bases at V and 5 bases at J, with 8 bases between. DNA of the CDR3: TGTGCCAGCAGCGTAGCGGGGTTCGAGACCCAGTACTTC. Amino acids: CASSVAGFETQYF.

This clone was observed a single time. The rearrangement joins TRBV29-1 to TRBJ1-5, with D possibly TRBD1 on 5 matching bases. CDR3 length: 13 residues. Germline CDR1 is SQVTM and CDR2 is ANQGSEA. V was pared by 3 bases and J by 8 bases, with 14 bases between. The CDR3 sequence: CSVDVGAGEPQHF. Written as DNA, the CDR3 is TGCAGCGTTGACGTCGGGGCCGGTGAGCCCCAGCATTTT.

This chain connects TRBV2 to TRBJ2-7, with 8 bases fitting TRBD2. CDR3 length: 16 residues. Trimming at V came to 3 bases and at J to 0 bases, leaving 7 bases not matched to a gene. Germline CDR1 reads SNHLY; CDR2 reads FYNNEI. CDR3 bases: TGTGCCAGCAGTGACCGAAGGAGCGGGGGCTCCTACGAGCAGTACTTC. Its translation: CASSDRRSGGSYEQYF. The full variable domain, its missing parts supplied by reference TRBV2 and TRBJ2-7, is EPEVTQTPSHQVTQMGQEVILRCVPISNHLYFYWYRQILGQKVEFLVSFYNNEISEKSEIFDDQFSVERPDGSNFTLKIRSTKLEDSAMYFCASSDRRSGGSYEQYFGPGTRLTVT.

The CDR3, as DNA: TGTGCCAGCAGCCTGGAGAGACAGGGGCCCTATAATTCACCCCTCCACTTT. Protein sequence: CASSLERQGPYNSPLHF. The chain recombines TRBV7-2 with TRBJ1-6; 8 positions match TRBD1. The germline gives CDR1 SGHTA, CDR2 FQGNSA. The CDR3 length is 17 residues. V trimming: 5 bases; J trimming: 2 bases; junction bases outside the gene matches: 8.

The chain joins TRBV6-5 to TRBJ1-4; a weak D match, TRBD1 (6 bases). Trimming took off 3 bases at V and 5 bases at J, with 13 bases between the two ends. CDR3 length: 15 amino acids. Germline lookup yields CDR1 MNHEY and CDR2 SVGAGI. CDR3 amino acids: CASSYGQGKNEKLFF. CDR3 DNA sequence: TGTGCCAGCAGTTATGGGCAGGGGAAAAATGAAAAACTGTTTTTT.

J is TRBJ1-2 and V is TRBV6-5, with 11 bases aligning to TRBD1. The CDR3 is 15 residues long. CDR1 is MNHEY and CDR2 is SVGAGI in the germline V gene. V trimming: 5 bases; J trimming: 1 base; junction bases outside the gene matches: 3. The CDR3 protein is CASSPGTGGNYGYTF. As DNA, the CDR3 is TGTGCCAGCAGTCCGGGGACAGGGGGTAACTATGGCTACACCTTC.

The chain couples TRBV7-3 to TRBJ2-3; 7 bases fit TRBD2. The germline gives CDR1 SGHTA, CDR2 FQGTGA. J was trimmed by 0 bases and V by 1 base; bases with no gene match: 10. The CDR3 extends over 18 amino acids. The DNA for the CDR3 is TGTGCCAGCAGCTTAAGACCCCCCAGCGGGACCAGCACAGATACGCAGTATTTT. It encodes CASSLRPPSGTSTDTQYF. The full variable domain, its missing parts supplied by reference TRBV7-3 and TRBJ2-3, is GAGVSQTPSNKVTEKGKYVELRCDPISGHTALYWYRQSLGQGPEFLIYFQGTGAADDSGLPNDRFFAVRPEGSVSTLKIQRTERGDSAVYLCASSLRPPSGTSTDTQYFGPGTRLTVL.

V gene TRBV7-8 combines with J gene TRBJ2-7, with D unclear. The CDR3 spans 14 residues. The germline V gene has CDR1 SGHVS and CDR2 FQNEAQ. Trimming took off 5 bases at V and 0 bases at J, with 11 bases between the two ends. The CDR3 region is CASSLRLSSYEQYF. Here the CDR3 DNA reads TGTGCCAGCAGCCTGAGACTGAGCTCCTACGAGCAGTACTTC.

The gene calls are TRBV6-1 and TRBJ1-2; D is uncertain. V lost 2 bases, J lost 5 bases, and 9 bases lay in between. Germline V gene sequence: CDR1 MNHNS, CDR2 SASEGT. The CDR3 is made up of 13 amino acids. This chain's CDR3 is CASSESVRYGYTF. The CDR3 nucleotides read TGTGCCAGCAGTGAATCGGTCAGATATGGCTACACCTTC.

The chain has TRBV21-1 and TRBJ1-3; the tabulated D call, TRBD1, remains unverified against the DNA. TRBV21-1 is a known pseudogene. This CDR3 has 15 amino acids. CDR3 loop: CASSKRKQGGNTIYF. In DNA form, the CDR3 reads TGTGCCAGCAGCAAAAGGAAGCAGGGGGGAAACACCATATATTTT.

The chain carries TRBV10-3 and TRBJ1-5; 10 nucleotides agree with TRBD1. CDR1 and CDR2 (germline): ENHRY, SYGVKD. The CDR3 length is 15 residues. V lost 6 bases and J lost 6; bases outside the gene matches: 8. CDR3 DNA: TGTGCCATCAGACCCGGGACAGGGGACGGTCAGCCCCAGCATTTT. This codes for CAIRPGTGDGQPQHF.

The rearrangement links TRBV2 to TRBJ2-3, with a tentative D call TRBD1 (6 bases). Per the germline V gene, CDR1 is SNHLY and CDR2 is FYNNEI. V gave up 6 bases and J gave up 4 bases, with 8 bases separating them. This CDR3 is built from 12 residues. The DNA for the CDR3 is TGTGCCAGCAGCTCAGGGGCAGATACGCAGTATTTT. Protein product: CASSSGADTQYF. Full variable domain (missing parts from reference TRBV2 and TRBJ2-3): EPEVTQTPSHQVTQMGQEVILRCVPISNHLYFYWYRQILGQKVEFLVSFYNNEISEKSEIFDDQFSVERPDGSNFTLKIRSTKLEDSAMYFCASSSGADTQYFGPGTRLTVL.

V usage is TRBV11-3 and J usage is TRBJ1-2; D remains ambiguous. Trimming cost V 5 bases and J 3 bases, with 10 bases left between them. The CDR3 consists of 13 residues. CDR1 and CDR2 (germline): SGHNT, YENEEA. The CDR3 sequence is CASSPRSDYGYTF. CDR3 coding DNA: TGTGCCAGCAGCCCCAGGAGTGACTATGGCTACACCTTC.

CDR3 in DNA: TGCGCCAGCAGTGAGTCGGGCAGGGGGGCCCAGTACTTC. It translates to CASSESGRGAQYF. This chain uses TRBV10-1 with TRBJ2-5, with D possibly matching TRBD1 (7 bases). The CDR3 consists of 13 residues. V was shortened by 0 bases and J by 9 bases, with 11 bases between the two germline ends. Germline CDR1 and CDR2: WNHNN and SYGVQD (reference sequence).

CDR3 protein: CAIKRGRGISYNEQFF. The CDR3, as DNA: TGTGCCATCAAACGGGGACGGGGAATCTCCTACAATGAGCAGTTCTTC. The V call is TRBV2, the J call TRBJ2-1, with D possibly being TRBD1 or TRBD2 (5 bases each). V shed 10 bases and J shed 0 bases, with 19 bases lying between them. Germline V gives CDR1 SNHLY, CDR2 FYNNEI. The CDR3 runs 16 residues.

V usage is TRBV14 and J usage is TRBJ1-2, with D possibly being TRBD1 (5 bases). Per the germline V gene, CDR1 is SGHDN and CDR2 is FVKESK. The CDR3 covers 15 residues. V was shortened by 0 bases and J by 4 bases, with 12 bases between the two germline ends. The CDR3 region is CASSQEPGLSYGYTF. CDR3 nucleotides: TGTGCCAGCAGCCAAGAACCAGGGTTGAGCTATGGCTACACCTTC.

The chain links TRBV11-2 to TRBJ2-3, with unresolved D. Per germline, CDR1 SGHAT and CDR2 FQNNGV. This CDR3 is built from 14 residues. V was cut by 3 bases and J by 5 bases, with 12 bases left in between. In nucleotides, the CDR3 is TGTGCCAGCAGCTTTGGTCCGTCTGGAGATACGCAGTATTTT. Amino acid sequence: CASSFGPSGDTQYF.

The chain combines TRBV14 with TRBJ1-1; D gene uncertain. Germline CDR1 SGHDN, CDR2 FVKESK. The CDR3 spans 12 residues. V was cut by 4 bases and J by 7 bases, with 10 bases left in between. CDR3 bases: TGTGCCAGCAGCCCCGGGCCCGGTGAAGCTTTCTTT. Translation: CASSPGPGEAFF.

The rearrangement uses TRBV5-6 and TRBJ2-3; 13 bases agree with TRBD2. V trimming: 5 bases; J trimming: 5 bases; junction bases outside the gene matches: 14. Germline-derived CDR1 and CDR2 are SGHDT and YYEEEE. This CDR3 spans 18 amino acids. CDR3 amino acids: CASRALELAGGPIDTQYF. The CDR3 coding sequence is TGTGCCAGCAGGGCCCTAGAACTAGCGGGGGGGCCCATAGATACGCAGTATTTT.

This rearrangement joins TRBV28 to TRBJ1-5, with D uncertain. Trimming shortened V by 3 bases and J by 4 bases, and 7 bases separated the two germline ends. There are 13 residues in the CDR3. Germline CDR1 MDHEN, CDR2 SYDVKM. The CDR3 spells CASSLPGNQPQHF. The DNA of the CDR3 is TGTGCCAGCAGTTTGCCGGGAAATCAGCCCCAGCATTTT.

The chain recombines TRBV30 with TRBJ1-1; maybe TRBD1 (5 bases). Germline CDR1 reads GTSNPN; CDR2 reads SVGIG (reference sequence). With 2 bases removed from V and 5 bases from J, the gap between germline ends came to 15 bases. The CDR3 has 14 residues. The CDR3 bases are TGTGCCTGGAGTTTGGGGGTTGGGGGGACTGAAGCTTTCTTT. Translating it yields CAWSLGVGGTEAFF. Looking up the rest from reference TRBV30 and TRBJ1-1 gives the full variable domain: SQTIHQWPATLVQPVGSPLSLECTVEGTSNPNLYWYRQAAGRGLQLLFYSVGIGQISSEVPQNLSASRPQDRQFILSSKKLLLSDSGFYLCAWSLGVGGTEAFFGQGTRLTVV.

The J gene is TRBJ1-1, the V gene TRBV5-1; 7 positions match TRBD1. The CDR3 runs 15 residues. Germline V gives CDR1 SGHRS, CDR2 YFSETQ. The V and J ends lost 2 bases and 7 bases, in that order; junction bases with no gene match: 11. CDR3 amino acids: CASSLQGPAWNEAFF. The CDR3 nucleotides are TGCGCCAGCAGCTTACAGGGGCCCGCCTGGAATGAAGCTTTCTTT. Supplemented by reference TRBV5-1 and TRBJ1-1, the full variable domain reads KAGVTQTPRYLIKTRGQQVTLSCSPISGHRSVSWYQQTPGQGLQFLFEYFSETQRNKGNFPGRFSGRQFSNSRSEMNVSTLELGDSALYLCASSLQGPAWNEAFFGQGTRLTVV.

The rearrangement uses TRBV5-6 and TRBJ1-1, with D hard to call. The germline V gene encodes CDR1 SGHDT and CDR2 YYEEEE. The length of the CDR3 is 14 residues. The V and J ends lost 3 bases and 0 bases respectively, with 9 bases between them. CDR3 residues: CASSSTYVNTEAFF. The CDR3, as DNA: TGTGCCAGCAGCTCTACTTACGTGAACACTGAAGCTTTCTTT.

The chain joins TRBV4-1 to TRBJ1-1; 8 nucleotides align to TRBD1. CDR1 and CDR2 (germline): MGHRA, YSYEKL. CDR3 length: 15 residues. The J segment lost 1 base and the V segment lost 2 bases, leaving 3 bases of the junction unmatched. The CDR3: CASSQQGAWNTEAFF. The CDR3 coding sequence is TGCGCCAGCAGCCAACAGGGGGCTTGGAACACTGAAGCTTTCTTT.